This is a list of T cell receptor beta chains from one sample in a study of blood T cell repertoires in COVID-19. Some clones are missing from TCRdb's copy, which holds only in-frame ones; the method was immunoSEQ multiplex PCR. The repertoire has roughly 290,000 clones, 80% to 90% of them found once; the top ten carry 2.2%. Source material: PBMCs or T cells enriched from blood (not recorded which). The receptors were sampled from a young man who had recovered from COVID-19. Both conserved end residues are part of each CDR3. D genes are given only for firm matches. Not all rows give a size; the values are once, few, many and, for expanded clones, a class.

CDR3 DNA	CDR3 protein	J gene	D gene	V gene	clone size
TGTGCCAGCAGCAAAGTAAACTGGACAGGGAATTCTCAGCCCCAGCATTTT	CASSKVNWTGNSQPQHF	TRBJ1-5	-	TRBV21-1	-
TGTGCCAGCAGCAAAGGAGGGTTCGAGCAGTACTTC	CASSKGGFEQYF	TRBJ2-7	-	TRBV21-1	-
TGCGCCAGCAGCTTGGCCAGGGATGAGACCCAGTACTTC	CASSLARDETQYF	TRBJ2-5	-	TRBV5-1	-
TGTGCCAGCAGTCCCCCAGGGGTCGAAAAACTGTTTTTT	CASSPPGVEKLFF	TRBJ1-4	-	TRBV6-5	-
TGTGCCAGCAGCGGATTAACAGGGGGCTCTAATGGCTACACCTTC	CASSGLTGGSNGYTF	TRBJ1-2	TRBD1	TRBV9	-
TGTGCCAGCAGCCTCGGGACAGCCAACACCGGGGAGCTGTTTTTT	CASSLGTANTGELFF	TRBJ2-2	TRBD1	TRBV5-8	-
TGTGCCAGCAGCTTACAGGGGATGATCACAGATACGCAGTATTTT	CASSLQGMITDTQYF	TRBJ2-3	TRBD1	TRBV5-6	-
TGTGCCAGCAGCCGCCTGAGCGGCCAGCGAGACTCCTACGAGCAGTACTTC	CASSRLSGQRDSYEQYF	TRBJ2-7	-	TRBV4-2	few
TGTGCCAGCAGCACACATAAAGACGGAGAACTGGCCACTGAAGCTTTCTTT	CASSTHKDGELATEAFF	TRBJ1-1	-	TRBV14	-
TGTGCCAGCAGCGTAGGAGGGAACCAAGAGACCCAGTACTTC	CASSVGGNQETQYF	TRBJ2-5	-	TRBV9	-
TGCAGCGTTGAAAAACTGGTCCCCTCTGGAAACACCATATATTTT	CSVEKLVPSGNTIYF	TRBJ1-3	-	TRBV29-1	-
TGTGCCAGCAGCCACTTCCCGGGGGTGGAGGGAACAGATACGCAGTATTTT	CASSHFPGVEGTDTQYF	TRBJ2-3	-	TRBV11-2	-
TGTGCCAGTAGTATAGATATTTTGAGGGACAGTCACAATCAGCCCCAGCATTTT	CASSIDILRDSHNQPQHF	TRBJ1-5	TRBD1	TRBV19	-
TGTGCCAGCAGTAACCGGGACAGAGCCACAGATACGCAGTATTTT	CASSNRDRATDTQYF	TRBJ2-3	TRBD1	TRBV25-1	-
TGTGCCAGCACGGATTCTAGAAACTACAATGAGCAGTTCTTC	CASTDSRNYNEQFF	TRBJ2-1	-	TRBV2	-
TGCGCCAGCAGCCAGGGGACAATCGGAGGCGAAAAACTGTTTTTT	CASSQGTIGGEKLFF	TRBJ1-4	-	TRBV4-1	-
TGCGCCAGCAGCTACTCTAGCACAGATACGCAGTATTTT	CASSYSSTDTQYF	TRBJ2-3	-	TRBV5-1	-
TGTGCCAGTAGGAGCGGTCAATACGAGCAGTACTTC	CASRSGQYEQYF	TRBJ2-7	-	TRBV19	-
TGCGCCAGCAGCTTGGGACAGGGTAATAATTCACCCCTCCACTTT	CASSLGQGNNSPLHF	TRBJ1-6	TRBD1	TRBV5-1	-
TGTGCCAGCAGTATAGGGACAGGGGATAATTCACCCCTCCACTTT	CASSIGTGDNSPLHF	TRBJ1-6	TRBD1	TRBV6-5	-
TGTGCCAGCAGCTTGGAGACACCCTATGGCTACACCTTC	CASSLETPYGYTF	TRBJ1-2	-	TRBV5-6	-
TGTGCCAGCAGTGAGGACAGGGGGGTACCGGTCCTCCACTTT	CASSEDRGVPVLHF	TRBJ1-6	TRBD1	TRBV2	-
TGCAGCGTTTCGGTAGGGGGCAGGGATACGCAGTATTTT	CSVSVGGRDTQYF	TRBJ2-3	TRBD1	TRBV29-1	-
TGTGCCAGCAGCCCCCCGGGACTATCCTCCTACAATGAGCAGTTCTTC	CASSPPGLSSYNEQFF	TRBJ2-1	TRBD2	TRBV7-9	-
TGTGCCAGTACTCGGACAGGGGGTCAGCCCCAGCATTTT	CASTRTGGQPQHF	TRBJ1-5	TRBD1	TRBV12-3/TRBV12-4	-
TGTGCCAGCTCCCCTACTAGGGCCGACTACGAGCAGTACTTC	CASSPTRADYEQYF	TRBJ2-7	-	TRBV18	-
TGTGCCAGCAGCAGTCGACAGGGTGGGAACACTGAAGCTTTCTTT	CASSSRQGGNTEAFF	TRBJ1-1	TRBD1	TRBV9	-
TGTGCCAGCAGTGTGGCGGGGGGGCCCAATGAGCAGTTCTTC	CASSVAGGPNEQFF	TRBJ2-1	TRBD2	TRBV6-4	-
TGTGCCATCGCCAGGACTCCCCCGGGACAGGGGGTCACCGGGGAGCTGTTTTTT	CAIARTPPGQGVTGELFF	TRBJ2-2	TRBD1	TRBV10-3	-
TGTGCCAGCAGACAACAGGGTTACACTGAAGCTTTCTTT	CASRQQGYTEAFF	TRBJ1-1	-	TRBV27	-
TGTGCCAGCAGTTTAGGAACGACAGGACAAGCTTTCTTT	CASSLGTTGQAFF	TRBJ1-1	-	TRBV27	few
TGTGCCAGTAGTATGCCAGGGGACTACAATGAGCAGTTCTTC	CASSMPGDYNEQFF	TRBJ2-1	-	TRBV19	-
TGTGCCATCAGTGAGGCCCAGGATGAGATCGGGCAGTTCTTC	CAISEAQDEIGQFF	TRBJ2-1	-	TRBV10-3	-
TGTGCCAGCAGCCGGGACAGAGGATACGAGCAGTACTTC	CASSRDRGYEQYF	TRBJ2-7	TRBD1	TRBV7-6	few
TGTGCCAGTAGTATAACCCCAGGCGTCGAAGCTTTCTTT	CASSITPGVEAFF	TRBJ1-1	-	TRBV19	-
TGTGCCAGCAGCCGTAGGACAGGGGAAACCTACGAGCAGTACTTC	CASSRRTGETYEQYF	TRBJ2-7	TRBD1	TRBV13	-
TGTGCCAGCAGCCTCGGGACATCCTATAGCAATCAGCCCCAGCATTTT	CASSLGTSYSNQPQHF	TRBJ1-5	-	TRBV7-2	-
TGCAGTGCTAGTCGAGGGGGAGAGGACATTCAGTACTTC	CSASRGGEDIQYF	TRBJ2-4	-	TRBV20-1	-
TGCGCCAGCAGCTTGGAGAGGTCAAACTATGGCTACACCTTC	CASSLERSNYGYTF	TRBJ1-2	-	TRBV5-1	-
TGTGCCAGCAGTTGGGACAGGGGGACTGAAGCTTTCTTT	CASSWDRGTEAFF	TRBJ1-1	TRBD1	TRBV6-5	-
TGTGCCAGTAGTATAGCTCGGGGGGCAACGGAAGCTTTCTTT	CASSIARGATEAFF	TRBJ1-1	-	TRBV19	-
TGTGCCAGCAGTCCCACTAGCGGAGCTGGTAAGACCCAGTACTTC	CASSPTSGAGKTQYF	TRBJ2-5	TRBD2	TRBV7-2	-
TGTGCCAGCAGCCAAGTCACAGGAGCCTCTGGAAACACCATATATTTT	CASSQVTGASGNTIYF	TRBJ1-3	-	TRBV14	-
TGTGCCAGCAGCGTGGGGACAGGGTTCGATGAGCAGTTCTTC	CASSVGTGFDEQFF	TRBJ2-1	TRBD1	TRBV9	-
TGTGCCAGCAGCGAGACAGGGTCCTGGGTCTACACCTTC	CASSETGSWVYTF	TRBJ1-2	TRBD1	TRBV5-4	-
TGTGCCAGCAGCCCGGTCCTGGATGGCTACACCTTC	CASSPVLDGYTF	TRBJ1-2	-	TRBV7-8	once
TGTGCCATCAGTGACGGGACAGTCACTGAAGCTTTCTTT	CAISDGTVTEAFF	TRBJ1-1	TRBD1	TRBV10-3	-
TGTGCCAGCAGGCGAGACGGGGACTATGGCTACACCTTC	CASRRDGDYGYTF	TRBJ1-2	-	TRBV12-3/TRBV12-4	-
TGTGCCAGCAGCCCGCAGGGTTCCCCCCTCCACTTT	CASSPQGSPLHF	TRBJ1-6	-	TRBV7-9	-
TGTGCCAGCAGTTACGGGGGCCGTTCACCCCTCCACTTT	CASSYGGRSPLHF	TRBJ1-6	-	TRBV6-5	-
TGTGCCAGCAGCCCAGCTCCGGGGGACGAGACCCAGTACTTC	CASSPAPGDETQYF	TRBJ2-5	-	TRBV3-1/TRBV3-2	-
TGTGCCAGCAGCTCCCGGTTGGGAGCCACCGGGGAGCTGTTTTTT	CASSSRLGATGELFF	TRBJ2-2	-	TRBV5-4	-
TGTGCCATCAGTGACTACGAATCCTCTGGAAACACCATATATTTT	CAISDYESSGNTIYF	TRBJ1-3	-	TRBV10-3	-
TGTGCCAGCAGCTTAGGTGGGAGAATGAACACTGAAGCTTTCTTT	CASSLGGRMNTEAFF	TRBJ1-1	-	TRBV7-8	-
TGTGCCAGCACTCAGGACAGGCCCGAACTGACTGAAGCTTTCTTT	CASTQDRPELTEAFF	TRBJ1-1	TRBD1	TRBV7-9	-